Listed here are 21 T cell receptor beta chains from one sample, sequenced in a study of T-cell memory formation after mild COVID-19. TCRdb itself ran the 5' RACE reads through MiXCR, one entry per CDR3 protein. The profile shows about 390,000 distinct CDR3 sequences, about 15% of them singletons. Specimen: PBMCs or a T cell subset sorted from them (not recorded which). These receptors were taken from a man aged 18 to 30 who had mild COVID-19 (a few samples of this study predate the infection). Cell type and time point are not known.

In its sample, this clonotype was seen a few times. The rearrangement uses TRBV20-1 and TRBJ2-5, with 9 nucleotides matching TRBD2. J gave up 1 base and V 6 bases, and 9 bases lay outside the gene matches. The CDR3 runs to 15 residues. Germline V gives CDR1 DFQATT, CDR2 SNEGSKA (reference sequence). CDR3 loop: CSAVAGASFQETQYF. For the CDR3, the DNA is TGCAGTGCGGTAGCGGGGGCTTCCTTCCAAGAGACCCAGTACTTC.

Only a few counts were recorded for this clonotype. The rearrangement links TRBV5-1 to TRBJ2-5; 11 bases are a match to TRBD1. Trimming took 4 bases from V and 1 from J; bases not matched to a gene: 6. Per germline, CDR1 SGHRS and CDR2 YFSETQ. This CDR3 comprises 16 residues. The CDR3 here is CASSPRDRGSQETQYF. The CDR3 DNA reads as TGCGCCAGCAGCCCGCGGGACAGGGGGAGCCAAGAGACCCAGTACTTC. Complete variable domain (other parts from reference TRBV5-1 and TRBJ2-5): KAGVTQTPRYLIKTRGQQVTLSCSPISGHRSVSWYQQTPGQGLQFLFEYFSETQRNKGNFPGRFSGRQFSNSRSEMNVSTLELGDSALYLCASSPRDRGSQETQYFGPGTRLLVL.

The chain joins TRBV10-2 to TRBJ1-2, with D possibly being TRBD1 (5 bases). Germline CDR1 reads WSHSY; CDR2 reads SAAADI. The CDR3 has 12 amino acids. The V gene lost 3 bases and the J gene lost 5 bases, with 7 bases spanning the gap. DNA for the CDR3: TGCGCCAGCAGTGAACAGGAGTATGGCTACACCTTC. Protein sequence: CASSEQEYGYTF.

V gene TRBV2 combines with J gene TRBJ2-7, with D unclear. Trimming took 4 bases from V and 7 from J, leaving 14 bases between them. Germline CDR1 reads SNHLY; CDR2 reads FYNNEI. The CDR3 loop spans 13 amino acids. The CDR3 coding sequence is TGTGCCAGCAGTGCGGAGCAGGAAGGTGAGCAGTACTTC. This encodes CASSAEQEGEQYF.

V and J are TRBV15 and TRBJ1-2; 10 positions match TRBD1. V lost 5 bases, J lost 5 bases, and 2 bases stayed unmatched. Germline loops: CDR1 LNHNV, CDR2 YYDKDF (reference sequence). CDR3 size: 13 residues. DNA of the CDR3: TGTGCCACCAGCGGGACAGGGGAGTATGGCTACACCTTC. Translation gives CATSGTGEYGYTF.

This clonotype has a handful of counts. The chain has TRBV6-5 and TRBJ2-1; TRBD2 matches at 10 bases. Germline values: CDR1 MNHEY, CDR2 SVGAGI. Trimming cost V 6 bases and J 7 bases; bases outside gene matches: 6. This CDR3 contains 14 residues. The CDR3 DNA is TGTGCCAGCAGGCGGACTAGCGGCAGGAATGAGCAGTTCTTC. This gives the protein CASRRTSGRNEQFF.

This clonotype has just a few counts. The chain has TRBV12-3 or TRBV12-4 and TRBJ1-6; weak D call: TRBD1 (5 bases). The CDR3 extends over 14 amino acids. V was cut by 2 bases and J by 7 bases, with 9 bases left in between. The CDR3 loop is CASSLWDGNSPLHF. CDR3 nucleotide sequence: TGTGCCAGCAGTTTATGGGACGGGAATTCACCCCTCCACTTT.

This clonotype was seen a few times. CDR3 residues: CSARDRYLRQPQHF. The DNA of the CDR3 is TGCAGTGCTAGGGACAGGTATTTGAGACAGCCCCAGCATTTT. The chain joins TRBV20-1 to TRBJ1-5; 7 bases line up with TRBD1. The germline V gene has CDR1 DFQATT and CDR2 SNEGSKA (reference sequence). The CDR3 totals 14 residues. J lost 7 bases, V lost 3 bases, and 9 bases had no gene match.

Regarding this clonotype: Germline is not matched at one junction end, which may reflect a read error. V is TRBV5-6 and J is TRBJ2-5, with 9 bases lining up with TRBD1. The germline V gene encodes CDR1 SGHDT and CDR2 YYEEEE. CDR3 length: 13 residues. The CDR3 coding sequence is TGTCCCAGCAGCCGACAGGGGGAAGAGACCCAGTACTTC. Translating it yields CPSSRQGEETQYF.

In its sample, this clonotype was seen a few times. The chain links TRBV7-6 to TRBJ1-1; D gene ambiguous. V gave up 5 bases and J gave up 5 bases, with 18 bases separating them. The CDR3 loop spans 15 amino acids. Per germline, CDR1 SGHVS and CDR2 FNYEAQ. The CDR3 loop is CASSPEGGRGTEAFF. The DNA for the CDR3 is TGTGCCAGCAGCCCCGAGGGTGGGCGGGGAACTGAAGCTTTCTTT.

This clonotype was detected ten times or more. This chain uses TRBV7-3 with TRBJ2-3; 8 positions match TRBD2. V lost 4 bases, J lost 1 base, and 4 bases stayed unmatched. This CDR3 has 15 residues. Germline assignment: CDR1 SGHTA and CDR2 FQGTGA. CDR3 sequence (DNA): TGTGCCAGCAGCTCCCAGCGGGGGCGCACAGATACGCAGTATTTT. Protein: CASSSQRGRTDTQYF. Filled out from reference TRBV7-3 and TRBJ2-3, the complete variable domain reads GAGVSQTPSNKVTEKGKYVELRCDPISGHTALYWYRQSLGQGPEFLIYFQGTGAADDSGLPNDRFFAVRPEGSVSTLKIQRTERGDSAVYLCASSSQRGRTDTQYFGPGTRLTVL.

The rearrangement joins TRBV7-2 to TRBJ2-1, with TRBD1 matching 9 bases. With V trimmed by 1 base and J by 7 bases, 2 bases remained unmatched. Looked up from germline, CDR1 is SGHTA and CDR2 is FQGNSA. The CDR3 runs 14 residues. In DNA, the CDR3 is TGTGCCAGCAGCTTAGACAGGGGGCAGAATGAGCAGTTCTTC. Protein: CASSLDRGQNEQFF. The full variable domain, its missing parts supplied by reference TRBV7-2 and TRBJ2-1, is GAGVSQSPSNKVTEKGKDVELRCDPISGHTALYWYRQSLGQGLEFLIYFQGNSAPDKSGLPSDRFSAERTGGSVSTLTIQRTQQEDSAVYLCASSLDRGQNEQFFGPGTRLTVL.

This clonotype was observed a handful of times. The chain combines TRBV13 with TRBJ1-4; possible D gene TRBD1, 5 bases. CDR1 and CDR2 (germline): PRHDT, FYEKMQ (reference sequence). V lost 0 bases to trimming and J lost 7 bases, with 12 bases between them. This CDR3 has 15 residues. In DNA, the CDR3 is TGTGCCAGCAGCTTAGGTGTGCAGGGTGGTGAAAAACTGTTTTTT. Translated: CASSLGVQGGEKLFF.

The CDR3, as DNA: TGTGCCAGCAGCCCGGACAGGGGGCGGCTGTTTTTT. Translated: CASSPDRGRLFF. The V gene is TRBV7-2, the J gene TRBJ2-2, with 11 bases lining up with TRBD1. V shed 5 bases, J shed 13 bases, and the junction held 3 bases outside the gene matches. The germline CDR1 and CDR2 sequences are SGHTA and FQGNSA. The CDR3 sequence is 12 residues long.

The table lists this clonotype with many counts. The chain is built from TRBV6-2 or TRBV6-3 and TRBJ2-2; no definite D call. The V end lost 2 bases, the J end lost 3 bases, and 7 bases lay between the germline ends. The CDR3 length is 14 residues. CDR1 MNHEY and CDR2 SVGEGT come from the germline V gene. CDR3 sequence reads: CASSYLTDTGELFF. The DNA for the CDR3 is TGTGCCAGCAGTTACCTTACAGACACCGGGGAGCTGTTTTTT.

The chain uses TRBV27 and TRBJ2-1; D may be TRBD2 (5 bases). Germline-derived CDR1 and CDR2 are MNHEY and SMNVEV (reference sequence). CDR3 length: 15 amino acids. V was shortened by 4 bases and J by 6 bases, with 16 bases between the two germline ends. DNA of the CDR3: TGTGCCAGCAGTTCGGCCCGGACCGAGGGCAATGAGCAGTTCTTC. Translation gives CASSSARTEGNEQFF.

V usage is TRBV7-8 and J usage is TRBJ2-1; D may be TRBD2 (6 bases). Trimming took 5 bases from V and 5 from J, leaving 13 bases between them. Looked up from germline, CDR1 is SGHVS and CDR2 is FQNEAQ. This CDR3 comprises 14 residues. CDR3 sequence reads: CASSPLSGDNEQFF. The CDR3 DNA follows: TGTGCCAGCAGCCCTCTATCGGGGGACAATGAGCAGTTCTTC.

CDR3: CASSPADGGNQETQYF. CDR3 sequence (DNA): TGTGCCAGCAGCCCGGCTGATGGGGGTAACCAAGAGACCCAGTACTTC. The V call is TRBV5-4, the J call TRBJ2-5; D may match TRBD1 or TRBD2 (5 bases each). From germline, CDR1 is SGHNT and CDR2 YYREEE (reference sequence). The ends were cut back, 4 bases at V and 0 bases at J, with 16 bases in the middle. This CDR3 has 16 residues.

The chain links TRBV12-3 or TRBV12-4 to TRBJ2-1, with a weak D call TRBD1 (5 bases). With 2 bases removed from V and 14 bases from J, the gap between germline ends came to 13 bases. CDR3 length: 12 residues. The CDR3 region has the DNA TGTGCCAGCAGTTTAAGTGTTTCAGGGAAGTTCTTC. This translates into CASSLSVSGKFF.

This clonotype has a count of ten or more. The gene calls are TRBV4-2 and TRBJ2-1, with 12 bases matching TRBD2. The trim removed 1 base at V and 7 bases at J, leaving 14 bases unmatched. The CDR3 covers 19 residues. From germline, CDR1 is LGHNA and CDR2 YNFKEQ. DNA of the CDR3: TGTGCCAGCAGCCAAGCGGCCCTACCTCCTAGCGGGGGGGCGAATGAGCAGTTCTTC. Translating it yields CASSQAALPPSGGANEQFF.

This CDR3 is CATSDPGTGGRDTQYF. The CDR3 nucleotides read TGTGCCACCAGTGATCCCGGGACAGGGGGAAGAGATACGCAGTATTTT. This chain links TRBV24-1 with TRBJ2-3; 11 bases align to TRBD1. CDR1 and CDR2 (germline): KGHDR, SFDVKD. J was trimmed by 5 bases and V by 3 bases; bases with no gene match: 6. The CDR3 is 16 amino acids.